This T cell receptor beta chain was profiled in a study of blood T cell repertoires in COVID-19. Study information: The study drew acute and convalescent COVID-19 samples from the United States, Italy and Spain. The cDNA or gDNA used as material had been derived from T cells, B-cell-depleted T cells, or PBMCs.

As originally analysed: Scientists estimated how many nucleated cells there were by amplifying reference gene primers. Libraries were prepared by immunoSEQ multiplex PCR; TCRdb keeps only in-frame clonotypes and omits some of them. V, J and clone size are those of that table, while D and trimming were read from the DNA. The repertoire includes over 95,000 clones, roughly 80% of them detected once, and 1.5% to 1.7% sits in the top ten. A single count supports this clone. Different DNA sequences within this sample yield the same CDR3. Germline CDR1 is SGHRS and CDR2 is YFSETQ. With 1 base removed from V and 6 bases from J, the gap between germline ends came to 10 bases. The CDR3 runs 13 residues.

The sequence was collected from a man aged 45-60 years with acute or convalescent COVID-19. This rearrangement joins TRBV5-1 to TRBJ1-1; D possibly corresponds to TRBD1 (6 bases). The sequenced sample consisted of peripheral blood. The CDR3 loop is CASSLRQAAEAFF. CDR3 coding DNA: TGCGCCAGCAGCTTGAGACAGGCGGCTGAAGCTTTCTTT.